The present entry profiles one T cell receptor beta chain with its context. The V end lost 1 base, the J end lost 1 base, and 13 bases lay between the germline ends. From germline, CDR1 is SGHTA and CDR2 FQGNSA. The CDR3 loop spans 17 amino acids. These data belong to a study of blood T cell repertoires in COVID-19. The wider study: Nucleic acid was either cDNA or gDNA, and it came from T cells, B-cell-depleted T cells, or PBMCs.

Per the original methods: Estimates of nucleated cell counts were drawn from the amplification of reference gene primers. Sequencing was performed with immunoSEQ multiplex PCR; in TCRdb, only in-frame clones are kept and a portion is missing. V and J calls and clone size follow that table, whereas D and trimming were derived from the DNA. The sample has over 60,000 clones, approximately 90% seen once. The specimen sequenced was peripheral blood. The receptor was isolated from a woman aged 80 or older with active COVID-19. The J gene is TRBJ2-2, the V gene TRBV7-2; D possibly corresponds to TRBD1 (5 bases). CDR3 coding DNA: TGTGCCAGCAGCTTAGAGGTGCGGCAGGGGAACACCGGGGAGCTGTTTTTT. Amino acids: CASSLEVRQGNTGELFF.